This is a list of T cell receptor beta chains from one sample in a study. One entry per CDR3 protein results from TCRdb running MiXCR on the 5' RACE reads. The sample yields approximately 11,000 distinct CDR3 sequences, 47% seen once. Source material: tumor-infiltrating naive CD4+ T cells sorted from the breast tumor. The receptors originated from a female donor with breast cancer. The CDR3 runs from the conserved cysteine through the conserved F or W. A D gene is named only where the DNA matches it firmly. A clone size is listed for some rows: how often the clone was seen (once, few, many), or a class if it is expanded.

>NA|TRBJ1-2|NA|TRBV12-3/TRBV12-4
CASSPNSGTFYNYGYTF
TGTGCCAGCAGTCCGAACTCCGGGACATTCTATAACTATGGCTACACCTTC
>few|TRBJ2-3|NA|TRBV4-3
CASSPRHSTDTQYF
TGCGCCAGCAGCCCGAGACACAGCACAGATACGCAGTATTTT
>NA|TRBJ2-3|TRBD2|TRBV7-2
CASSSRREARTDTQYF
TGTGCCAGCAGCTCACGGCGGGAGGCGAGGACAGATACGCAGTATTTT
>NA|TRBJ2-3|TRBD2|TRBV4-3
CASSQVASGSTDTQYF
TGCGCCAGCAGCCAAGTGGCTAGCGGGAGCACAGATACGCAGTATTTT
>NA|TRBJ2-3|TRBD1|TRBV5-1
CASSAAGTGADTQYF
TGCGCCAGCAGCGCCGCCGGGACAGGGGCAGATACGCAGTATTTT
>NA|TRBJ2-1|NA|TRBV20-1
CSANPYYNEQFF
TGCAGTGCTAACCCATATTACAATGAGCAGTTCTTC
>few|TRBJ1-5|NA|TRBV20-1
CSAWSSNQPQHF
TGCAGTGCTTGGAGTAGCAATCAGCCCCAGCATTTT
>NA|TRBJ2-2|NA|TRBV6-2/TRBV6-3
CASSYSVAGELFF
TGTGCCAGCAGTTACTCGGTCGCCGGGGAGCTGTTTTTT
>NA|TRBJ1-1|NA|TRBV10-3
CAITQTVTNTEAFF
TGTGCCATCACCCAGACAGTAACTAACACTGAAGCTTTCTTT
>NA|TRBJ2-1|TRBD2|TRBV7-8
CASSLSGGGYNEQFF
TGTGCCAGCAGCCTTAGCGGGGGGGGATACAATGAGCAGTTCTTC
>NA|TRBJ1-2|NA|TRBV5-1
CASRIRDRNYGYTF
TGCGCCAGCAGAATCCGGGACCGAAACTATGGCTACACCTTC
>few|TRBJ2-7|NA|TRBV7-2
CASSLAGFSYEQYF
TGTGCCAGCAGCTTAGCGGGATTCTCCTACGAGCAGTACTTC
>NA|TRBJ2-1|NA|TRBV20-1
CSARAGHEQFF
TGCAGTGCTAGAGCCGGCCATGAGCAGTTCTTC
>NA|TRBJ2-3|TRBD2|TRBV4-3
CASSQVAGTDTQYF
TGCGCCAGCAGCCAAGTAGCGGGAACAGATACGCAGTATTTT
>NA|TRBJ2-1|NA|TRBV6-2/TRBV6-3
CASSYTMLGPELFF
TGTGCCAGCAGTTACACCATGTTAGGGCCTGAGCTGTTCTTC
>NA|TRBJ2-3|NA|TRBV4-1
CASSQEVTQYF
TGCGCCAGCAGCCAGGAGGTAACGCAGTATTTT
>once|TRBJ1-2|NA|TRBV7-2
CASSAYRVEGYTF
TGTGCCAGCAGCGCCTACAGGGTTGAGGGCTACACCTTC
>once|TRBJ2-1|TRBD1|TRBV9
CASSARIGTGNEQFF
TGTGCCAGCAGCGCCCGGATTGGGACAGGGAATGAGCAGTTCTTC
>medium-sized|TRBJ1-4|NA|TRBV6-5
CASKWAWTAEELFF
TGTGCCAGCAAATGGGCCTGGACGGCCGAAGAACTGTTTTTT
>NA|TRBJ2-1|NA|TRBV5-1
CASSLAVVSANEQFF
TGCGCCAGCAGCTTGGCCGTGGTGTCGGCCAATGAGCAGTTCTTC
>NA|TRBJ2-5|TRBD1|TRBV7-2
CASSKQQGAGETQYF
TGTGCCAGCAGCAAACAACAGGGGGCCGGAGAGACCCAGTACTTC
>NA|TRBJ2-1|TRBD2|TRBV3-1
CASSPSLAGVFHEQFF
TGTGCCAGCAGCCCCTCGCTAGCGGGAGTTTTCCATGAGCAGTTCTTC